This paragraph covers one T cell receptor beta chain sequence. Its matching antigen is unknown. These data are taken from a study of response to subunit inactivated influenza vaccine. General study results and limits: New T cells are recruited in small numbers by each seasonal influenza vaccination, according to the authors' suggestion.

The CDR3 consists of 14 residues. The germline gives CDR1 MNHEY, CDR2 SVGAGI. V shed 0 bases and J shed 4 bases, with 10 bases lying between them. Via MiXCR, TCRdb re-called the RT-PCR reads, giving one row per CDR3 protein. The table shows about 800,000 distinct CDR3 sequences, with over 20% occurring only once. The specimen was PBMCs from blood, collected roughly 5 days after vaccination. The chain recombines TRBV6-5 with TRBJ2-7; D is uncertain. The clonotype was recovered from a man aged 45-65 years who received an inactivated influenza vaccine. The CDR3 coding sequence is TGTGCCAGCAGTTACTCACGATCCGGGTACGAGCAGTACTTC. Its translation: CASSYSRSGYEQYF.